This T cell receptor beta chain originates from a study of blood T cell repertoires in COVID-19. Study details: Samples came from the United States, Italy and Spain, spanning acute and convalescent COVID-19.

In this sample, this clone turned up once. Produced via immunoSEQ multiplex PCR; TCRdb's table is partial and in-frame only. In the table there are fewer than 120,000 clones, about 70% of which are singletons. This sequence originates from a woman aged 55 to 70 with acute or convalescent COVID-19. The sample comprised peripheral blood.

As DNA, the CDR3 is TGTGCCAGCAGTTTGCTGGCCCCGGGAGCTGGCTATGGCTACACCTTC. Its protein is CASSLLAPGAGYGYTF. V is TRBV28 and J is TRBJ1-2; D remains unclear. This CDR3 has 16 amino acids. CDR1 is MDHEN, CDR2 SYDVKM, per germline. V lost 3 bases, J lost 4 bases, and 18 bases lay in between.